This T cell receptor beta chain was retrieved from a study of T cells in localized non-small cell lung cancer. Clones were sequenced by immunoSEQ multiplex PCR, and TCRdb holds only the in-frame ones, with some missing. Here the sample spans about 130,000 clones, roughly 90% being singletons. Concerning this clone itself: Its antigen is unidentified.

Looked up from germline, CDR1 is KGHSH and CDR2 is LQKENI. This CDR3 spans 17 amino acids. V lost 2 bases, J lost 4 bases, and 6 bases stayed unmatched. Findings and caveats of the study: Longer overall survival was seen with higher T cell density measured in blood. Uninvolved adjacent lung showed peak T cell clonality, exceeding tumor. Detection in adjacent lung was observed for a median around 50 of the top 100 tumor clones.

The rearrangement links TRBV18 to TRBJ2-2, with 11 nucleotides matching TRBD2. This specimen was peripheral blood, taken before any cancer treatment. This clonotype was obtained from a female donor over 55 with stage I lung adenocarcinoma. The CDR3 sequence is CASSPTSGSRGTGELFF. The DNA of the CDR3 is TGTGCCAGCTCACCAACTAGCGGGAGCCGGGGCACCGGGGAGCTGTTTTTT.